This entry is about one T cell receptor beta chain. The antigen is not known. This entry is derived from a study of cytotoxic CD8 clonotypes in ibrutinib-treated CLL. Overall study: Patients: about a dozen relapsed/refractory, about 14 treatment-naive, about 18 IGHV unmutated. Per sample, productive templates averaged nearly 260,000 and productive rearrangements averaged roughly 91,000. Study-wide results and limits: Public clonotypes occurred uncommonly; on treatment, they contracted or remained stable. Clonality showed a rise at ibrutinib response that reversed toward baseline at progression.

The germline V gene encodes CDR1 KGHSH and CDR2 LQKENI. CDR3 length equals 13 residues. V was clipped by 4 bases and J by 3 bases; unmatched bases: 3. Profiled with immunoSEQ multiplex PCR; TCRdb holds only in-frame clones, not every one. Of about 330,000 clones listed, about 61% are singletons. This receptor was taken from a human donor with chronic lymphocytic leukemia. The chain has TRBV18 and TRBJ2-7, with 7 bases fitting TRBD1. This specimen consisted of PBMCs, obtained after 36 months of ibrutinib treatment. The CDR3 reads CASSRQGIYEQYF. The DNA for the CDR3 is TGTGCCAGCTCACGACAGGGAATCTACGAGCAGTACTTC.